Listed here are 12 T cell receptor beta chains from one sample, sequenced in a study of blood T cell repertoires in COVID-19. Profiling relied on immunoSEQ multiplex PCR, and the TCRdb table lists in-frame clones only, not all of them. Seen here are over 200,000 clones, roughly 87% observed once, and the top ten hold 1.9%. Sequencing input: peripheral blood. Receptor source: a man aged 40-50 years with active or convalescent COVID-19.

This chain connects TRBV7-9 to TRBJ2-1; D is possibly TRBD2 (5 bases). Germline V lookup: CDR1 SEHNR, CDR2 FQNEAQ (reference sequence). The CDR3 totals 14 residues. Trimming removed 3 bases at V and 8 bases at J, with 14 bases between. The CDR3 nucleotides read TGTGCCAGCAGCTTCTCACTAGGTAACGATGAGCAGTTCTTC. Residues: CASSFSLGNDEQFF.

The J gene is TRBJ2-5, the V gene TRBV4-2; TRBD2 matches 10 bases. Germline V gene sequence: CDR1 LGHNA, CDR2 YNFKEQ. There are 17 residues in the CDR3. V gave up 0 bases and J gave up 7 bases; unmatched junction bases: 11. The CDR3: CASSQDPQLAGAGTQYF. The CDR3 nucleotides are TGTGCCAGCAGCCAAGATCCCCAGCTAGCGGGGGCAGGGACCCAGTACTTC.

As regards this clone: Compared with germline, one end of the junction differs, possibly owing to a read error. The chain has TRBV7-7 and TRBJ2-7, with 9 positions matching TRBD1. Germline CDR1 is SSHAT and CDR2 is FNYEAQ (reference sequence). CDR3 length equals 16 residues. CDR3 nucleotides: TGTGCTAGCAGCCCCTCCACGGGACAGGGAGGTGCAGAGCAGTACTTC. This sequence encodes CASSPSTGQGGAEQYF. Using reference TRBV7-7 and TRBJ2-7 for the parts outside the CDR3, the full variable domain is GAGVSQSPRYKVTKRGQDVTLRCDPISSHATLYWYQQALGQGPEFLTYFNYEAQPDKSGLPSDRFSAERPEGSISTLTIQRTEQRDSAMYRCASSPSTGQGGAEQYFGPGTRLTVT.

In regard to this clone: This sample also contains other DNA sequences that code for the same CDR3. The J gene is TRBJ1-1, the V gene TRBV3-1 (or the pseudogene TRBV3-2); D unresolved. V was clipped by 1 base and J by 5 bases, with 5 bases between them. Germline lookup yields CDR1 LGHDT and CDR2 YNNKEL (reference sequence). The CDR3 contains 12 residues. In nucleotides, the CDR3 is TGTGCCAGCAGCCAAGCGGTTACTGAAGCTTTCTTT. Translating it yields CASSQAVTEAFF.

This chain uses TRBV11-2 with TRBJ1-5, with no clear D. Germline V CDR1 and CDR2: SGHAT, FQNNGV. This CDR3 is built from 15 residues. The V gene lost 5 bases and the J gene lost 7 bases, with 18 bases spanning the gap. The CDR3 bases are TGTGCCAGCAGCCTTAACCCCACTACCGGCCAGCCCCAGCATTTT. Encoded protein: CASSLNPTTGQPQHF.

The chain employs TRBV28 and TRBJ1-5, with D perhaps TRBD1 (5 bases). Trimming removed 3 bases at V and 4 bases at J, with 7 bases between. From germline, CDR1 is MDHEN and CDR2 SYDVKM. The CDR3 runs to 13 residues. The CDR3 sequence is CASSFGGNQPQHF. The DNA of the CDR3 is TGTGCCAGCAGTTTCGGGGGGAATCAGCCCCAGCATTTT.

V usage is TRBV5-8 and J usage is TRBJ1-4; D gene unclear. CDR1 and CDR2 from the germline V gene are SGHTS and YDEGEE. The CDR3 has 14 amino acids. V dropped 6 bases and J dropped 3 bases, with 12 bases sitting between them. The CDR3 sequence: CASTLRRANEKLFF. CDR3 DNA sequence: TGTGCCAGCACCCTACGGCGGGCTAATGAAAAACTGTTTTTT.

This chain connects TRBV9 to TRBJ2-4; D is perhaps TRBD1 (5 bases). The CDR3 has 14 residues. The germline gives CDR1 SGDLS, CDR2 YYNGEE. V dropped 0 bases and J dropped 12 bases, with 16 bases sitting between them. The CDR3 protein is CASSVDYRGWSQYF. In DNA, the CDR3 is TGTGCCAGCAGCGTAGATTATAGGGGCTGGAGTCAGTACTTC. The complete variable domain, with remaining parts taken from reference TRBV9 and TRBJ2-4, reads DSGVTQTPKHLITATGQRVTLRCSPRSGDLSVYWYQQSLDQGLQFLIQYYNGEERAKGNILERFSAQQFPDLHSELNLSSLELGDSALYFCASSVDYRGWSQYFGAGTRLSVL.

This clone is a singleton in its sample. This chain joins TRBV18 and TRBJ2-1, with TRBD1 matching 12 bases. The CDR3 length is 14 residues. The germline V gene has CDR1 KGHSH and CDR2 LQKENI. With 3 bases clipped from V and 9 bases from J, the junction kept 3 bases outside the gene matches. CDR3 in amino acids: CASSPGQGAFEQFF. Written as DNA, the CDR3 is TGTGCCAGCTCACCGGGACAGGGGGCCTTTGAGCAGTTCTTC. The entire variable domain, with the rest obtained from reference TRBV18 and TRBJ2-1, is as follows: NAGVMQNPRHLVRRRGQEARLRCSPMKGHSHVYWYRQLPEEGLKFMVYLQKENIIDESGMPKERFSAEFPKEGPSILRIQQVVRGDSAAYFCASSPGQGAFEQFFGPGTRLTVL.

The chain joins TRBV16 to TRBJ1-5; D might be TRBD1 (6 bases). The CDR3 length is 15 residues. Deletions cut 5 bases from V and 0 bases from J, with 11 bases between. Per germline, CDR1 KGHSY and CDR2 FQNENV. The CDR3: CASSEDRNSNQPQHF. For the CDR3, the DNA is TGTGCCAGCAGCGAAGACAGGAATAGCAATCAGCCCCAGCATTTT.

The V and J genes are TRBV7-9 and TRBJ1-2, with D unclear. The CDR3 consists of 12 residues. Trimming removed 1 base from V and 2 bases from J, with 2 bases in between. CDR1 SEHNR and CDR2 FQNEAQ come from the germline V gene (reference sequence). CDR3 sequence (DNA): TGTGCCAGCAGCTTAGTAAACTATGGCTACACCTTC. Translation: CASSLVNYGYTF.

V usage is TRBV19 and J usage is TRBJ2-7; D unclear. Trimming left V 7 bases short and J 1 base short, with 14 bases between. CDR1 and CDR2 from the germline V gene are LNHDA and SQIVND (reference sequence). This CDR3 is 14 amino acids long. In DNA form, the CDR3 reads TGTGCCAGTACCGACACCCCAAGTTCCTACGAGCAGTACTTC. Its translation: CASTDTPSSYEQYF.